This is a list of T cell receptor beta chains from one sample in a study of T cell changes during pregnancy in multiple sclerosis. The data were produced by immunoSEQ multiplex PCR, yet TCRdb's version contains in-frame clones alone and is incomplete. The sample holds approximately 40,000 clones; about 87% are singletons and the top ten take 0.9% to 1.5%. This material consisted of CD4+ T cells from peripheral blood mononuclear cells, taken in the second trimester of pregnancy. Receptors were obtained from a female donor with multiple sclerosis, enrolled in a pregnancy study. CDR3s include the opening cysteine and the closing phenylalanine or tryptophan. D genes are given only for firm matches.

D gene: TRBD2; V gene: TRBV2; J gene: TRBJ2-3; CDR3 protein: CASSQRGWTSGTLGADTQYF
D gene: TRBD1; V gene: TRBV7-2; J gene: TRBJ1-1; CDR3 protein: CASSFRTGRNTEAFF
D gene: TRBD1; V gene: TRBV2; J gene: TRBJ2-3; CDR3 protein: CASSQQGWGTDTQYF
D gene: TRBD2; V gene: TRBV7-9; J gene: TRBJ2-7; CDR3 protein: CASSPLAGGVYEQYF
D gene: .; V gene: TRBV19; J gene: TRBJ1-4; CDR3 protein: CASSIGGTTNEKLFF
D gene: .; V gene: TRBV28; J gene: TRBJ2-3; CDR3 protein: CASSLSTPGVSTDTQYF
D gene: .; V gene: TRBV6-1; J gene: TRBJ1-4; CDR3 protein: CASTYTGKLFF
D gene: .; V gene: TRBV9; J gene: TRBJ1-3; CDR3 protein: CASSVEGYGNTIYF
D gene: TRBD2; V gene: TRBV6-5; J gene: TRBJ2-1; CDR3 protein: CASSYSTPGGEQFF
D gene: .; V gene: TRBV2; J gene: TRBJ2-5; CDR3 protein: CAQSRGTAETQYF
D gene: TRBD2; V gene: TRBV5-1; J gene: TRBJ2-5; CDR3 protein: CASSLQAGDQETQYF
D gene: TRBD2; V gene: TRBV18; J gene: TRBJ2-7; CDR3 protein: CTSSPPGGYITYEQYF
D gene: TRBD1; V gene: TRBV27; J gene: TRBJ2-7; CDR3 protein: CASSPGTGVIGSYEQYF
D gene: .; V gene: TRBV19; J gene: TRBJ2-1; CDR3 protein: CASSPPPRENKFF
D gene: TRBD1; V gene: TRBV25-1; J gene: TRBJ2-7; CDR3 protein: CASSDAGTGLYEQYF
D gene: TRBD1; V gene: TRBV5-1; J gene: TRBJ2-3; CDR3 protein: CASSSDRGFNTDTQYF